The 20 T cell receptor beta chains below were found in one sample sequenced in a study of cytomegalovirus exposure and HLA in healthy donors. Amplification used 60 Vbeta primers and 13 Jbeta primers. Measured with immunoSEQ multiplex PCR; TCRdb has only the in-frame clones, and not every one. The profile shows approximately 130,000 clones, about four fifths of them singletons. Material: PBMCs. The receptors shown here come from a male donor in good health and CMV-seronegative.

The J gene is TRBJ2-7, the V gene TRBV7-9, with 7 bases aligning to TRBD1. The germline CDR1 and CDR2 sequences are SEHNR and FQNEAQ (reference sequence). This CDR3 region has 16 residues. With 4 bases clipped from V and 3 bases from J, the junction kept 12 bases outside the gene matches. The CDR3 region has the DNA TGTGCCAGCAGCTCGAGGGGGACAGCCTCCAACTACGAGCAGTACTTC. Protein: CASSSRGTASNYEQYF.

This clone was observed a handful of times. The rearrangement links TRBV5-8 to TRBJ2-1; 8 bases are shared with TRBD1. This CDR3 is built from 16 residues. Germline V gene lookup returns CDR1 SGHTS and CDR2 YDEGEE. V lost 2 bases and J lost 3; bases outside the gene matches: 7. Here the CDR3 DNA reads TGTGCCAGCAGCTTTTGGGCAGGGGGCTACTACAATGAGCAGTTCTTC. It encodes CASSFWAGGYYNEQFF.

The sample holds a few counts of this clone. CDR3 nucleotide sequence: TGTGCCAGCAGGGGGACAGGGGGGAATCAGCCCCAGCATTTT. Translated, it gives CASRGTGGNQPQHF. J is TRBJ1-5 and V is TRBV2, with TRBD1 matching 11 bases. Germline values: CDR1 SNHLY, CDR2 FYNNEI. The V and J ends lost 6 bases and 4 bases, in that order; junction bases with no gene match: 2. The CDR3 consists of 14 residues.

The CDR3 reads CASTRTGPTGELFF. CDR3 DNA sequence: TGCGCCAGCACCCGGACAGGGCCCACCGGGGAGCTGTTTTTT. This rearrangement joins TRBV5-1 to TRBJ2-2; 8 bases match TRBD1. V shed 6 bases and J 4 bases; nucleotides not matched to a gene: 5. The CDR3 totals 14 residues. Germline CDR1 is SGHRS and CDR2 is YFSETQ.

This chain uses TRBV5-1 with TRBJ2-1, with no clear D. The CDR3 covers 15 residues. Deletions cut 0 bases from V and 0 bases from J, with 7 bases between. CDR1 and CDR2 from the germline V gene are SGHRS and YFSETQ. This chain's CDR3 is CASSLASGSYNEQFF. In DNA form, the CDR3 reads TGCGCCAGCAGCTTGGCCTCCGGCTCCTACAATGAGCAGTTCTTC.

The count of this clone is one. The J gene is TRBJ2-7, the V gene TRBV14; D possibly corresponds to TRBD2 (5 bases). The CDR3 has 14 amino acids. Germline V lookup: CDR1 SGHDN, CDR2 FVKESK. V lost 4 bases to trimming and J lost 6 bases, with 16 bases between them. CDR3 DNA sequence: TGTGCCAGCAGCCGCCGCCAATTCGGGGTCGAGCAGTACTTC. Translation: CASSRRQFGVEQYF.

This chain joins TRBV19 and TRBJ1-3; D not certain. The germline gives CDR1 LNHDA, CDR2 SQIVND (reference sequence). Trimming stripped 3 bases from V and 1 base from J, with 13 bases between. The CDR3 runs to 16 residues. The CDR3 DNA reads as TGTGCCAGTAGTATGTCTCACAGCTCTTCTGGAAACACCATATATTTT. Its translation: CASSMSHSSSGNTIYF.

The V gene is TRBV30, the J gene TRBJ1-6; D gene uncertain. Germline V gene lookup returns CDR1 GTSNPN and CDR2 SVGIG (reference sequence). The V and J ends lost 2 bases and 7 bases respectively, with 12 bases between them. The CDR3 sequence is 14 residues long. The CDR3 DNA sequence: TGTGCCTGGAGTCCTATAAATTCGAATTCACCCCTCCACTTT. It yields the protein CAWSPINSNSPLHF.

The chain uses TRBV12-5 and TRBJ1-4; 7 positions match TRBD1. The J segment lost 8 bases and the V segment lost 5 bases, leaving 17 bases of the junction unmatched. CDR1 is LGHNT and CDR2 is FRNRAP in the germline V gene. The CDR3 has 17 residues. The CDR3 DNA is TGTGCTAGTGGTCCGCGCCTTAGGACAGGACGGGGCGAAAAACTGTTTTTT. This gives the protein CASGPRLRTGRGEKLFF. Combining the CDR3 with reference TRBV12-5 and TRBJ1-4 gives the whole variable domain DARVTQTPRHKVTEMGQEVTMRCQPILGHNTVFWYRQTMMQGLELLAYFRNRAPLDDSGMPKDRFSAEMPDATLATLKIQPSEPRDSAVYFCASGPRLRTGRGEKLFFGSGTQLSVL.

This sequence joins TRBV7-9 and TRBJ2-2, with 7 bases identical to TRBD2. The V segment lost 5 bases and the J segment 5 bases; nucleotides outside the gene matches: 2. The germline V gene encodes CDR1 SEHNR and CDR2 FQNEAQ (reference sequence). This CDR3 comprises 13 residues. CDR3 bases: TGTGCCAGCAGCAGCGGGGCGACCGGGGAGCTGTTTTTT. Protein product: CASSSGATGELFF.

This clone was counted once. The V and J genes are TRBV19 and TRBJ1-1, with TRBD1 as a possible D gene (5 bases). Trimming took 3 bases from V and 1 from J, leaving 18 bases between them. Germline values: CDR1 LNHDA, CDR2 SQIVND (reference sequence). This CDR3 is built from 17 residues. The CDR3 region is CASSIYGTRLANTEAFF. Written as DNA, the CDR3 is TGTGCCAGTAGTATCTACGGGACTCGGTTGGCGAACACTGAAGCTTTCTTT.

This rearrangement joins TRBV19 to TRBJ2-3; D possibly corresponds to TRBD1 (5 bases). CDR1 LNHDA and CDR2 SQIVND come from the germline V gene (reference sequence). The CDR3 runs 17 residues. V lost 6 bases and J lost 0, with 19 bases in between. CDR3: CASSSPGAWGSTDTQYF. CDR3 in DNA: TGTGCCAGTAGCTCCCCTGGGGCTTGGGGTAGCACAGATACGCAGTATTTT. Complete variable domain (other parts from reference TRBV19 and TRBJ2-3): DGGITQSPKYLFRKEGQNVTLSCEQNLNHDAMYWYRQDPGQGLRLIYYSQIVNDFQKGDIAEGYSVSREKKESFPLTVTSAQKNPTAFYLCASSSPGAWGSTDTQYFGPGTRLTVL.

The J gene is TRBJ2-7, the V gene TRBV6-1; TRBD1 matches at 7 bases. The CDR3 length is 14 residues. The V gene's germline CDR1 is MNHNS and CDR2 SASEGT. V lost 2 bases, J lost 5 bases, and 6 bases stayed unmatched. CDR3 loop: CASSERGQYDEQYF. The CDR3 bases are TGTGCCAGCAGTGAAAGGGGGCAATACGACGAGCAGTACTTC.

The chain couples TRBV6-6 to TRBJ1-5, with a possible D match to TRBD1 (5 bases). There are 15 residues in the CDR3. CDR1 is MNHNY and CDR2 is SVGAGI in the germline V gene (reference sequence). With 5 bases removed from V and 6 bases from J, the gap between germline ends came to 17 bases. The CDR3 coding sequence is TGTGCCAGCAGTCCTCCCTCGGGGGAGGCTCAGCCCCAGCATTTT. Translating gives CASSPPSGEAQPQHF.

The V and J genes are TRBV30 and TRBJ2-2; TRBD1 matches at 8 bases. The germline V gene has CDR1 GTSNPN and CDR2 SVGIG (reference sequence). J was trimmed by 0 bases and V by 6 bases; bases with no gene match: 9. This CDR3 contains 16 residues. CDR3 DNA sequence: TGTGCCTGTCCGGGACAGGTTTTAACGAACACCGGGGAGCTGTTTTTT. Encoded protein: CACPGQVLTNTGELFF. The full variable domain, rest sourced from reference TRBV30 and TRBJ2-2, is SQTIHQWPATLVQPVGSPLSLECTVEGTSNPNLYWYRQAAGRGLQLLFYSVGIGQISSEVPQNLSASRPQDRQFILSSKKLLLSDSGFYLCACPGQVLTNTGELFFGEGSRLTVL.

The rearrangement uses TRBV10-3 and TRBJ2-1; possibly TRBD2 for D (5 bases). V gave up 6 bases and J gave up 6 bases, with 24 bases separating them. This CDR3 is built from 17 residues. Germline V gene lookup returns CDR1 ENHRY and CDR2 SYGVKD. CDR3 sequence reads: CAISAPGVVRRVNEQFF. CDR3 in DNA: TGTGCCATCAGCGCCCCGGGTGTGGTGAGGCGGGTCAATGAGCAGTTCTTC.

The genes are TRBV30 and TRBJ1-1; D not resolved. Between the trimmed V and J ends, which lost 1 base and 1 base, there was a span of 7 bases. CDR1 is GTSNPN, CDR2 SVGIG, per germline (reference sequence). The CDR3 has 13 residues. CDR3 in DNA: TGTGCCTGGAGTGCAAACAGGAACACTGAAGCTTTCTTT. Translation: CAWSANRNTEAFF.

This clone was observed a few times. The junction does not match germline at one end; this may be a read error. CDR3 in DNA: TGTGCTAGCAGCTTAGGGGGGGTTGGTGAAAAACTGTTTTTT. Translating gives CASSLGGVGEKLFF. This chain links TRBV7-7 with TRBJ1-4; TRBD1 might be the D (6 bases). This CDR3 region has 14 residues. Germline V gene sequence: CDR1 SSHAT, CDR2 FNYEAQ (reference sequence).

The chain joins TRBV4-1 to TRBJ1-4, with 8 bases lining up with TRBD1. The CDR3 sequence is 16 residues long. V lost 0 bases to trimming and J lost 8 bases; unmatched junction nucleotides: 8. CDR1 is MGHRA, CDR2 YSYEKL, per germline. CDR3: CASSQEEAGGEEKLFF. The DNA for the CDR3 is TGCGCCAGCAGCCAAGAGGAGGCAGGGGGCGAAGAAAAACTGTTTTTT.

CDR3 sequence reads: CASSLLRSDRNEQFF. CDR3 nucleotide sequence: TGTGCCAGCAGTTTATTAAGGTCGGACAGGAATGAGCAGTTCTTC. V and J are TRBV27 and TRBJ2-1, with 7 nucleotides matching TRBD1. The germline CDR1 and CDR2 sequences are MNHEY and SMNVEV (reference sequence). CDR3 length: 15 amino acids. V trimming: 1 base; J trimming: 7 bases; junction bases outside the gene matches: 7.